This TCR beta chain stems from a study of T cells in Graves' hyperthyroidism and ophthalmopathy. Amplified TCR beta CDR3 regions derived from RNA transcripts. When the TCR CDR3 underwent first-round RT-PCR, the HTBI primer set was used. From the multiplex PCR reads, TCRdb called clonotypes with MiXCR, one entry per CDR3 protein. The top ten hold about 30% of the sample, which has a few hundred thousand distinct CDR3 sequences, about 15% seen once. Unmatched junction bases numbered 15, after V lost 5 bases and J lost 9 bases. CDR3 length: 16 residues. Germline V gives CDR1 SGHTA, CDR2 FQGNSA. Fresh 10 ml peripheral blood yielded PBMCs. This clonotype was seen ten or more times.

The V gene is TRBV7-2, the J gene TRBJ2-3; 9 bases line up with TRBD2. The origin of this receptor is a woman aged 25-40 years with Graves' hyperthyroidism. Sequencing used blood. CDR3 nucleotide sequence: TGTGCCAGCAGCCTGCTCAGGACTAGCGCGTTGGGGACGCAGTATTTT. This sequence encodes CASSLLRTSALGTQYF.